This TCR beta chain was observed in a study of CD8+CD57+ T cells in acquired aplastic anemia. Whole-study context: Roughly 3 ug was the average amount of DNA from sorted CD4+ and CD8+ cells. On average, healthy donors gave approximately 9.9 million reads for CD4+ cells. Notes on the study in general: The CD8+ Simpson's diversity of patients and controls was not significantly different. Patients and controls shared about 30 CD8+ CDR3 sequences.

The germline V gene encodes CDR1 GTSNPN and CDR2 SVGIG (reference sequence). CDR3 length: 13 residues. Researchers used genomic DNA as the template to profile TCR beta VDJ and CDR3. TCRdb processed the reads anew with MiXCR; each CDR3 protein has one entry. The sample has some 180,000 distinct CDR3 sequences, about 47% seen once; the top ten hold around 2.7%. This clonotype was seen ten or more times. Its antigen is undetermined. This sequence originates from a human donor in good health. The chain is built from TRBV30 and TRBJ2-7, with 14 bases aligning to TRBD2. Sequenced: sorted CD4+, CD8+, or CD8+CD57+ T cells (not recorded which) from PBMCs. The CDR3 is CASGLAGEREQYF. Here the CDR3 DNA reads TGTGCATCGGGACTAGCGGGAGAGCGAGAGCAGTACTTC.